This TCR beta chain was documented in a study of T cells in Graves' hyperthyroidism and ophthalmopathy. There were TCR beta CDR3 regions amplified from RNA transcripts. The TCR CDR3 first-round RT-PCR relied on the HTBI primer set. Via MiXCR, TCRdb re-called the multiplex PCR reads, giving one row per CDR3 protein. The table includes around 290,000 distinct CDR3 sequences, roughly 15% detected once. In the case of this clonotype: The target antigen is unknown.

Germline V gene sequence: CDR1 ENHRY, CDR2 SYGVKD. The V gene end was trimmed by 8 bases and the J gene end by 5 bases; junction bases not matched to a gene: 8. The CDR3 has 15 residues. Study-wide points: Ophthalmopathy and stable hyperthyroidism were separated by a 13 V-J model.

The rearrangement joins TRBV10-3 to TRBJ2-3, with 12 bases matching TRBD1. The specimen was blood. The source is a woman between 40 and 55 years old with Graves' hyperthyroidism. Written as DNA, the CDR3 is TGTGCCATCGCCGGGACAGGGGGCGCATTAGATACGCAGTATTTT. Protein product: CAIAGTGGALDTQYF.